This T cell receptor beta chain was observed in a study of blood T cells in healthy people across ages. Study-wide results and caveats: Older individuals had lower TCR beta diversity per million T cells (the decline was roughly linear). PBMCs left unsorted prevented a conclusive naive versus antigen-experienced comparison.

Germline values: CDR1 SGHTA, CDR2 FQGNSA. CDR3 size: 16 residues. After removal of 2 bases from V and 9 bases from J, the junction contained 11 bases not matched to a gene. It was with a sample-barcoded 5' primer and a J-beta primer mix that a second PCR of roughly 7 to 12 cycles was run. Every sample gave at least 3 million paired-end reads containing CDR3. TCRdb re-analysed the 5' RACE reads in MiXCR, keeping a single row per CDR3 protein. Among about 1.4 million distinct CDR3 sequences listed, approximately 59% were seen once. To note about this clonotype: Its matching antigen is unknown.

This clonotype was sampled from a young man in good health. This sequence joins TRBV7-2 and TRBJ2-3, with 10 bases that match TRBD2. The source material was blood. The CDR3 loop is CASSLRLAGGAGTQYF. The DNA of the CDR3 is TGTGCCAGCAGCTTAAGACTAGCGGGTGGGGCGGGGACGCAGTATTTT.